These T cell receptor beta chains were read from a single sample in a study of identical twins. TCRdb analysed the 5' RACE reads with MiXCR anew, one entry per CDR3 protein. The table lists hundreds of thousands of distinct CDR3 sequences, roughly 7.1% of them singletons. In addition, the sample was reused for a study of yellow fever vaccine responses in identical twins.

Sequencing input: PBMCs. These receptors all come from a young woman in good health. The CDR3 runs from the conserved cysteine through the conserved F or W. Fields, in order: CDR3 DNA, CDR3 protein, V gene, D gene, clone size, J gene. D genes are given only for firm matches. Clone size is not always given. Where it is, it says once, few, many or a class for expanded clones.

TGCAGCGTTGTAGCGGGAGTTTCCAACAATGAGCAGTTCTTC,CSVVAGVSNNEQFF,TRBV29-1,TRBD2,few,TRBJ2-1
TGTGCCAGCAATCCCGTAGGGACTAGATACGGGGAGCTGTTTTTT,CASNPVGTRYGELFF,TRBV12-3/TRBV12-4,TRBD2,many,TRBJ2-2
TGTGCCAGCAGCTTAGGACCGGGGAAGGGCAATGAGCAGTTCTTC,CASSLGPGKGNEQFF,TRBV7-6,NA,NA,TRBJ2-1
TGCGCCAGCAGCATCACAGGGACGTCCTACAATGAGCAGTTCTTC,CASSITGTSYNEQFF,TRBV5-1,NA,many,TRBJ2-1
TGTGCCAGCAACCGGCGGATTGGAGAAGAAAAACTGTTTTTT,CASNRRIGEEKLFF,TRBV28,NA,NA,TRBJ1-4
TGTGCCAGCAGCCGGGGACTAGCGGGAGTCGCCGGGGAGCTGTTTTTT,CASSRGLAGVAGELFF,TRBV7-7,TRBD2,many,TRBJ2-2
TGTGCCAGCAGTCCCGGGCTACCCGAGCAGTTCTTC,CASSPGLPEQFF,TRBV5-6,NA,NA,TRBJ2-1
TGCGCCAGCAGCGGCGGGACTAGCGGGAGCGGTCGGCCAGGGCTGTCTACAGATACGCAGTATTTT,CASSGGTSGSGRPGLSTDTQYF,TRBV5-1,TRBD2,NA,TRBJ2-3
TGTGCCATCAGTGACAGATCGAGCACCGGGGAGCTGTTTTTT,CAISDRSSTGELFF,TRBV10-3,NA,many,TRBJ2-2
TGTGCCAGCAGCTCACATAACACAGATACGCAGTATTTT,CASSSHNTDTQYF,TRBV12-3/TRBV12-4,NA,few,TRBJ2-3
TGTGCCAGCAGCCTATCGGGACAGGGGGCCCAGGGTGAGCAGTTCTTC,CASSLSGQGAQGEQFF,TRBV9,TRBD1,few,TRBJ2-1
TGTGCCAGCAGTTTCCTACAGCAGAACACTGAAGCTTTCTTT,CASSFLQQNTEAFF,TRBV12-3/TRBV12-4,NA,NA,TRBJ1-1
TGCGCCAGCAGCTTGGGAGGGGGGACAGGGCGATTGGAGCAGTTCTTC,CASSLGGGTGRLEQFF,TRBV5-1,TRBD1,NA,TRBJ2-1
TGTGCCAGCAGTGGGGCCGTCATGAACACTGAAGCTTTCTTT,CASSGAVMNTEAFF,TRBV6-1,NA,many,TRBJ1-1
TGTGCCAGCTTTAGCGAAAATAGAAACTATGGCTACACCTTC,CASFSENRNYGYTF,TRBV2,NA,NA,TRBJ1-2
TGTGCCAGCAGTTACTCGATTTCTAGCGGGGCCACCGGGGAGCTGTTTTTT,CASSYSISSGATGELFF,TRBV6-5,TRBD2,few,TRBJ2-2
TGCGCCAGCAGCTCAAAAACGACAGGGTCCACCGGGGAGCTGTTTTTT,CASSSKTTGSTGELFF,TRBV5-1,TRBD1,many,TRBJ2-2
TGTGCCAGCAGCGGATTACAGGGGCTTGCTGGAAACACCATATATTTT,CASSGLQGLAGNTIYF,TRBV11-2,TRBD1,NA,TRBJ1-3
TGCCCCTTACCCGCCCCGGGGGAGGGGCACTCTGGGGCCAACGTCCTGACTTTC,CPLPAPGEGHSGANVLTF,TRBV5-1,TRBD2,few,TRBJ2-6
TGTGCCAGCAGTTTAGGGGCCGCACTCGATGAGCAGTTCTTC,CASSLGAALDEQFF,TRBV12-3/TRBV12-4,NA,few,TRBJ2-1
TGTGCCAGCAGCCCCCCCGGAATCTCCTACAATGAGCAGTTCTTC,CASSPPGISYNEQFF,TRBV9,NA,many,TRBJ2-1
TGCAGTGCTAGAGGGACACCCAACACCGGGGAGCTGTTTTTT,CSARGTPNTGELFF,TRBV20-1,NA,few,TRBJ2-2
TGTGCCAGCAGTAGGGAACGCCGGACCGGGGAGCTGTTTTTT,CASSRERRTGELFF,TRBV27,NA,NA,TRBJ2-2
TGTGCCAGCAGTTTAATGGGGGCGAACACTGAAGCTTTCTTT,CASSLMGANTEAFF,TRBV27,NA,few,TRBJ1-1
TGTGCCAGCAGCCCACGGGACAGAAATTTAGCTGGAAACACCATATATTTT,CASSPRDRNLAGNTIYF,TRBV7-8,TRBD1,few,TRBJ1-3
TGCAGCGTTGAGGGCGGGGACGCTTACAATGAGCAGTTCTTC,CSVEGGDAYNEQFF,TRBV29-1,NA,many,TRBJ2-1
TGCAGTGCTAGAGATCCCCAACGGGAAAGGGGTCGGAATGAGCAGTTCTTC,CSARDPQRERGRNEQFF,TRBV20-1,NA,NA,TRBJ2-1
TGTGCCAGCAGTTTTGGGTACCGGGCGGGAGGGTCGGATACGCAGTATTTT,CASSFGYRAGGSDTQYF,TRBV28,TRBD2,few,TRBJ2-3
TGTGCCAGCAGCTTACAGGGAACCGAGCAGTACTTC,CASSLQGTEQYF,TRBV6-6,NA,NA,TRBJ2-7
TGTGCCAGCTCACCAGCAGGGACACCTGGAAACACCATATATTTT,CASSPAGTPGNTIYF,TRBV18,NA,many,TRBJ1-3
TGTGCCAGCAGCTTAGTGATGGGAGGCAATCAGCCCCAGCATTTT,CASSLVMGGNQPQHF,TRBV7-8,NA,many,TRBJ1-5
TGTGCCAGCAGCCTGTACGCCGGACTGGCGAACACCGGGGAGCTGTTTTTT,CASSLYAGLANTGELFF,TRBV3-1,NA,many,TRBJ2-2
TGCAGTGCTAGAGATGGGAGACTAGAGTACAATGAGCAGTTCTTC,CSARDGRLEYNEQFF,TRBV20-1,NA,many,TRBJ2-1
TGTGCTAGTGGTTTTCCTCGGGGGGCTAACTACAATGAGCAGTTCTTC,CASGFPRGANYNEQFF,TRBV12-5,NA,NA,TRBJ2-1
TGTGCCAGCAGTTCCCAGAACTGGGCGGCTAATGAAAAACTGTTTTTT,CASSSQNWAANEKLFF,TRBV7-9,NA,NA,TRBJ1-4
TGCAGCGTTATCGGAGCCGGGGCCAACGTCCTGACTTTC,CSVIGAGANVLTF,TRBV29-1,NA,few,TRBJ2-6
TGTGCCAGCAGTGACAGACAGGGAGCCACAAACACTGAAGCTTTCTTT,CASSDRQGATNTEAFF,TRBV2,TRBD1,few,TRBJ1-1
TGCGCCAGCAGCCCCGAAGGTAGTAGGGATGAGCAGTTCTTC,CASSPEGSRDEQFF,TRBV5-1,NA,many,TRBJ2-1
TGTGCCAGCAGTTACTCGGGAAGGGGGCTTTCGGTGAACACTGAAGCTTTCTTT,CASSYSGRGLSVNTEAFF,TRBV6-5,TRBD1,few,TRBJ1-1
TGCGCCAGCAGCCCAGGCAGGGGGCTAGATACGCAGTATTTT,CASSPGRGLDTQYF,TRBV5-1,TRBD1,many,TRBJ2-3
TGTGCCAGCAGTTTGGTGCCGGACCCCGACACAGATACGCAGTATTTT,CASSLVPDPDTDTQYF,TRBV12-3/TRBV12-4,NA,many,TRBJ2-3
TGTGCCAGCCGGGGGGGACTAGCGGGAGAAAACACCGGGGAGCTGTTTTTT,CASRGGLAGENTGELFF,TRBV12-3/TRBV12-4,TRBD2,NA,TRBJ2-2
TGTGCCAGCAGCGTAGGGACTAGCGGGAGAGGCTACGAGCAGTACTTC,CASSVGTSGRGYEQYF,TRBV9,TRBD2,many,TRBJ2-7
TGTGCCAGCAGGGTGCGACGGTTTAGCAATCAGCCCCAGCATTTT,CASRVRRFSNQPQHF,TRBV25-1,NA,many,TRBJ1-5
TGCGCCAGCAGACGACTAGCGGGGACTCTAGAGACCCAGTACTTC,CASRRLAGTLETQYF,TRBV5-1,TRBD2,few,TRBJ2-5
TGCAGTGCTGCTCGGGACAGGGGTGCCTACGAGCAGTACTTC,CSAARDRGAYEQYF,TRBV20-1,TRBD1,few,TRBJ2-7
TGTGCCAGCACCCCTAGCGGGATGGGCGACGAGCAGTACTTC,CASTPSGMGDEQYF,TRBV28,TRBD2,few,TRBJ2-7
TGTGCCAGCAGGCCCTGGGCGCGGGACTACAATGAGCAGTTCTTC,CASRPWARDYNEQFF,TRBV28,NA,NA,TRBJ2-1
TGTGCCAGCAGTGAGACTGTGGGACTTCCAAATCAGCCCCAGCATTTT,CASSETVGLPNQPQHF,TRBV2,NA,few,TRBJ1-5
TGTGCCAGCAGTGAACGACTAGCGGAGATGGGCGGGGAGCTGTTTTTT,CASSERLAEMGGELFF,TRBV2,TRBD2,NA,TRBJ2-2
TGCAGCGTTGAGGGGCAGAGCTCCTACAATGAGCAGTTCTTC,CSVEGQSSYNEQFF,TRBV29-1,NA,many,TRBJ2-1